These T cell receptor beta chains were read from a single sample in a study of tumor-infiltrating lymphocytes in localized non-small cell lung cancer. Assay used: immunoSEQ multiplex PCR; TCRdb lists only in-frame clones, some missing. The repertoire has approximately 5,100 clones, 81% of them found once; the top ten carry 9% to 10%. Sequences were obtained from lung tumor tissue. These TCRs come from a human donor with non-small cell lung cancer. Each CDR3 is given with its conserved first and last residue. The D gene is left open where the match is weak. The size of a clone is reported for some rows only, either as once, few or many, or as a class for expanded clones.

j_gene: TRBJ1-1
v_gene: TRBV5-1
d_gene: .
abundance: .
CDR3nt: TGCGCCAGCAGCTTGGAAGCCATGGGGGACACTGAAGCTTTCTTT
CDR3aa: CASSLEAMGDTEAFF

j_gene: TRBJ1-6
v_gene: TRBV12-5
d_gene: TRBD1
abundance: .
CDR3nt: TGTGCTAGTGGTTTGTGGAGGACAGGGGTTTCACCCCTCCACTTT
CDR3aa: CASGLWRTGVSPLHF

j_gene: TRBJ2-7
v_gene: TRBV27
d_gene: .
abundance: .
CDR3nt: TGTGCCAGCAGTTTATTTGCCGGTTCCTACGAGCAGTACTTC
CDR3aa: CASSLFAGSYEQYF

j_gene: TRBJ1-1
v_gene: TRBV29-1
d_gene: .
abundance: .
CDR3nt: TGCGGCGTTGATAAGGGGGAAGGTACTGAAGCTTTCTTT
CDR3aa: CGVDKGEGTEAFF

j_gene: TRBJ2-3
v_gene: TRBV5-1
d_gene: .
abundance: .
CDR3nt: TGCGCCAGCAAAGGTAGGGTGGACACAGATACGCAGTATTTT
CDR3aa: CASKGRVDTDTQYF

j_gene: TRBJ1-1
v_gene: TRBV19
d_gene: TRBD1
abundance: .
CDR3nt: TGTGCCAGTAGTATCCCCCCGACAGGGGTGAGGACTGAAGCTTTCTTT
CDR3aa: CASSIPPTGVRTEAFF

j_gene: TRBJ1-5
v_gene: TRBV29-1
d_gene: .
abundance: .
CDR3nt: TGCAGCGTAGGGGTTAGCAATCAGCCCCAGCATTTT
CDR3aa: CSVGVSNQPQHF

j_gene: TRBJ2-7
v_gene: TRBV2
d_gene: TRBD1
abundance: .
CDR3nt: TGTGCCAGCAGTCTAGGACAGGCGATGTACGAGCAGTACTTC
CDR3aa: CASSLGQAMYEQYF

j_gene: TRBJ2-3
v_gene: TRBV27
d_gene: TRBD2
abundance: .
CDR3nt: TGTGCCAGCGGGGGGAGGGGACGTACAGATACGCAGTATTTT
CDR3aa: CASGGRGRTDTQYF

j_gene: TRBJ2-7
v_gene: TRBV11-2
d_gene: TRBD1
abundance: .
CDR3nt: TGTGCCAGCACACAGGGGATCGGCTACTACGAGCAGTACTTC
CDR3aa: CASTQGIGYYEQYF

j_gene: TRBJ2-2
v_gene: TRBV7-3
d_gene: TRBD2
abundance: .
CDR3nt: TGTGCCAGCAGCTCCTCGACGACTAGCGGGATCAGTAACACCGGGGAGCTGTTTTTT
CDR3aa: CASSSSTTSGISNTGELFF

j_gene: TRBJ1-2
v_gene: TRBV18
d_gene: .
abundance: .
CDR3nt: TGTGCCAGCTCACCGAACTCGGACTATGGCTACACCTTC
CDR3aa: CASSPNSDYGYTF

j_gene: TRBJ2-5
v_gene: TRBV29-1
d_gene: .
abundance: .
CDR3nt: TGCAGCTTAACGGGTGGGGAAGAGACCCAGTACTTC
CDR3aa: CSLTGGEETQYF

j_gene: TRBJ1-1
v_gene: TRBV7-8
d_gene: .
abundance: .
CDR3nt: TGTGCCAGCAGCACGACAAGAAACACTGAAGCTTTCTTT
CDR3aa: CASSTTRNTEAFF

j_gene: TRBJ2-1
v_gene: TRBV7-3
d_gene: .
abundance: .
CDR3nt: TGTGCCAGCAGCTTAAGATTGGGGCCGGGGTCCTACAATGAGCAGTTCTTC
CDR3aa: CASSLRLGPGSYNEQFF

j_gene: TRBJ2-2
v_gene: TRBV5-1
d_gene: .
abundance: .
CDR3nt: TGCGCCAGCAGCCTTCCCGACCCTACCGGGGAGCTGTTTTTT
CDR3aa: CASSLPDPTGELFF

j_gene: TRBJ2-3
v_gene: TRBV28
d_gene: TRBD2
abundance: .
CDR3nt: TGTGCCAGCAGTTTAACTAGCGGAGATACGCAGTATTTT
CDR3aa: CASSLTSGDTQYF

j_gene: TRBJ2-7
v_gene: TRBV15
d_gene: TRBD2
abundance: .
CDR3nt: TGTGCCACCAGCGAAGGACTAGCGGGGTCCTACGAGCAGTACTTC
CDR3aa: CATSEGLAGSYEQYF

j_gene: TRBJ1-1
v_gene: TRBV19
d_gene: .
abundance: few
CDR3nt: TGTGCCAGTAGTATGGGAATGAACACTGAAGCTTTCTTT
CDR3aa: CASSMGMNTEAFF

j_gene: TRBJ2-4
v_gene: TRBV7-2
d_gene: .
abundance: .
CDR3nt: TGTGCCAGCAGCTTAGCAGGGGCCAAAAACATTCAGTACTTC
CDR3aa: CASSLAGAKNIQYF

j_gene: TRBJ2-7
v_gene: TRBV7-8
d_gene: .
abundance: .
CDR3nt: TGTGCCAGCAGCTTAGAAGGGAGGAGCTCCTACGAGCAGTACTTC
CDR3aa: CASSLEGRSSYEQYF

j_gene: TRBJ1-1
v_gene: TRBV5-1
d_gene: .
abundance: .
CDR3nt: TGCGCCAGCAGCTTGGCGCCACAGGCCGGGGGCTACACTGAAGCTTTCTTT
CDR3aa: CASSLAPQAGGYTEAFF

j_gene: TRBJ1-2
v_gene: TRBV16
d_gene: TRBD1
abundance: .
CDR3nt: TGTGCCAGCAGCCAAGAGACAGGGACGGACTATGGCTACACCTTC
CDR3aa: CASSQETGTDYGYTF

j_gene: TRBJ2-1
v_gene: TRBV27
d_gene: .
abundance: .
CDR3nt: TGTGCCAGCAGTTTGACAGGCGGCAATGAGCAGTTCTTC
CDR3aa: CASSLTGGNEQFF

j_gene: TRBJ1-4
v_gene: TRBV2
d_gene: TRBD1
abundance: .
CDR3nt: TGTGCCAGCAGTGAGGAGGGACAGAGTAATGAAAAACTGTTTTTT
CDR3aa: CASSEEGQSNEKLFF

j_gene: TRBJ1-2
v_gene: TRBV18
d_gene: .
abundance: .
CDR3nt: TGTGCCAGCTCACCACCGGGGAGTGTACTCTATGGCTACACCTTC
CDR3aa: CASSPPGSVLYGYTF

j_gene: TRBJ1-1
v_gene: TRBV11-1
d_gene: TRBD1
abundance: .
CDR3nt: TGTGCCAGCAGCGGGAACCGGGACAGGGGGGGGTTGAACACTGAAGCTTTCTTT
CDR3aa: CASSGNRDRGGLNTEAFF

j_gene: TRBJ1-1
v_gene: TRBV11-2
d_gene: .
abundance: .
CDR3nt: TGTGCCAGCAGCCGGAGGATCGTGAACACTGAAGCTTTCTTT
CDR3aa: CASSRRIVNTEAFF

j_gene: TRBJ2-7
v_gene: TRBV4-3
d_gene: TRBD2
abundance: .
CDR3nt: TGCGCCAGCAGCCAAGCTCCTAGCGGGGAACGATACGAGCAGTACTTC
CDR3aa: CASSQAPSGERYEQYF

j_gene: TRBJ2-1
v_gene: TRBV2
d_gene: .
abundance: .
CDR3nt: TGTGCCAGCAGTTCAATGGGACGGCTCCCCCGGCAGTTCTTC
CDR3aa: CASSSMGRLPRQFF

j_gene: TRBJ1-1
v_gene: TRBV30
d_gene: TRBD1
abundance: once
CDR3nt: TGTGCCTGGAGTAAACAGGGGGATTACACTGAAGCTTTCTTT
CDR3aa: CAWSKQGDYTEAFF

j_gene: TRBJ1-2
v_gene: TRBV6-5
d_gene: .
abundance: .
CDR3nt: TGTGCCAGCAGTCCCGGCCAGAGCTACGGCTACACCTTC
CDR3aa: CASSPGQSYGYTF

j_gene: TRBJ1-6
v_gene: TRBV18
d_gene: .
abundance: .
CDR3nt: TGTGCCAGCTCGGGTAGAGGGCAGCCCAATTCACCCCTCCACTTT
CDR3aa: CASSGRGQPNSPLHF

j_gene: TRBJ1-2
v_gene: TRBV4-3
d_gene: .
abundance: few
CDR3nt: TGCGCCAGCAGCCGAGGCCCCGGGAAGGACTATGGCTACACCTTC
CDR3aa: CASSRGPGKDYGYTF

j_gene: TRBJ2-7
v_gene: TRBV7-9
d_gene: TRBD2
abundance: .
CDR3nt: TGTGCCAGCAGCTTAATCGTAGCGGGATCCTACGAGCAGTACTTC
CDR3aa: CASSLIVAGSYEQYF

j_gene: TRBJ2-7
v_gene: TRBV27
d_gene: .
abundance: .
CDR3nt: TGTGCCAGCACCCCGGGGGTGGGGGCAGAGGAGCAGTACTTC
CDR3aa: CASTPGVGAEEQYF

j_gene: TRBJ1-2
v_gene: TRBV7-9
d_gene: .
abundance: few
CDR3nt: TGTGCCAGCAGCTTTGGGGACGGAGTGCAAATTGGAGGCTACACCTTC
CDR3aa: CASSFGDGVQIGGYTF

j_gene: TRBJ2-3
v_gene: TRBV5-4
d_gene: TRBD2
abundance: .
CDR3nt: TGTGCCAGCAGCACCCGACTAGCGGGAGAAACAGATACGCAGTATTTT
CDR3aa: CASSTRLAGETDTQYF

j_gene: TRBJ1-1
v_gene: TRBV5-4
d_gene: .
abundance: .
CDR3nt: TGTGCCAGCAGCGTCCGCTCGCGTGGAAAAACTGAAGCTTTCTTT
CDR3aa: CASSVRSRGKTEAFF

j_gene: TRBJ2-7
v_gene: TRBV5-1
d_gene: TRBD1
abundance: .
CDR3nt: TGCGCCAGCAGCCTAAGACAGGGGGCGAGTGAGCAGTACTTC
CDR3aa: CASSLRQGASEQYF

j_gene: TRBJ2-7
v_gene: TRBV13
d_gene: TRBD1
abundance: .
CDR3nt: TGTGCCAGCGGAGACAGGGGTGGATCGTACGAGCAGTACTTC
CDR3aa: CASGDRGGSYEQYF

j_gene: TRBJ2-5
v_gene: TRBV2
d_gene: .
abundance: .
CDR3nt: TGTGCCAGCAGTGAACAGGGGCGCTGGGAGACCCAGTACTTC
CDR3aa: CASSEQGRWETQYF

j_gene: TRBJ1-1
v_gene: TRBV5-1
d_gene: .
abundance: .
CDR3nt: TGCGCCAGCACCCCCCCGGGACGGATGAACACTGAAGCTTTCTTT
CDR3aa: CASTPPGRMNTEAFF

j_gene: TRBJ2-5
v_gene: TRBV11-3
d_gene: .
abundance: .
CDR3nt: TGTGCCAGCAGCGTAAACAGGGAGGCGGAGACCCAGTACTTC
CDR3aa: CASSVNREAETQYF

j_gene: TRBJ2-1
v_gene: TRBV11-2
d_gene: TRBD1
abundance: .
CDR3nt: TGTGCCAGCAGCTCGGACAGGGCGAATGAGCAGTTCTTC
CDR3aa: CASSSDRANEQFF

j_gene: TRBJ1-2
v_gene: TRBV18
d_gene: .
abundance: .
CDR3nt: TGTGCCAGCTCACCCACAGGGCTTGATGGCTACACCTTC
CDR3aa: CASSPTGLDGYTF

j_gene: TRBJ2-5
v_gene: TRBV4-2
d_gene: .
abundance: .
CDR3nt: TGTGCCAGCAGCCAAGAGTATGATACCCAAGAGACCCAGTACTTC
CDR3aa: CASSQEYDTQETQYF

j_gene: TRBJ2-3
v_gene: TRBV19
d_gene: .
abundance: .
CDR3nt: TGTGCCAGTAGGGGCTCTAGCACAGATACGCAGTATTTT
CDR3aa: CASRGSSTDTQYF

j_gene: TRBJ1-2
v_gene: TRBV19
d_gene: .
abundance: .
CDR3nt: TGTGCCAGTAGTATGTCGAGTGCCTATGGCTACACCTTC
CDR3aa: CASSMSSAYGYTF

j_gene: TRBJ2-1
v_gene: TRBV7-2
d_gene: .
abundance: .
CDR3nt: TGTGCCAGCAGCTTAGACGAGCGGCGCAATGAGCAGTTCTTC
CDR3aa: CASSLDERRNEQFF

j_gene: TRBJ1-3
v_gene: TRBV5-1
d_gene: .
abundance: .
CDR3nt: TGCGCCAGCAGCTTAGGGCAGGGAGCTGGAAACACCATATATTTT
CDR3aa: CASSLGQGAGNTIYF

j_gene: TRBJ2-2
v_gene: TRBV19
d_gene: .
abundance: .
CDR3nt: TGTGCCAGTAGTATACAGAACACCGGGGAGCTGTTTTTT
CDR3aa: CASSIQNTGELFF

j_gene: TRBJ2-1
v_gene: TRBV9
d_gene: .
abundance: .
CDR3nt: TGTGCCAGCAGCGAGGGGGGACCGAGCTACAATGAGCAGTTCTTC
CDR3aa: CASSEGGPSYNEQFF

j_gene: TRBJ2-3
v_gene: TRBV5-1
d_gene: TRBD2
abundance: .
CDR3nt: TGCGCCAGCAGCATAGCGGGGGGGAGCACAGATACGCAGTATTTT
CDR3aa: CASSIAGGSTDTQYF